This TCR beta chain originates from a study of cytomegalovirus exposure and HLA in healthy donors. A multiplex PCR was run with 60 Vbeta primers and 13 Jbeta primers. Generated by immunoSEQ multiplex PCR, the TCRdb table keeps only in-frame clones and is missing some. This sample has roughly 110,000 clones, with 60% to 80% found just once. Material for sequencing was PBMCs. The source is a boy aged 10-17 years in good health and CMV-seronegative.

This CDR3 reads CASSLLTGSDTEAFF. The CDR3 DNA reads TGTGCCAGCAGCTTACTGACAGGGTCGGACACTGAAGCTTTCTTT. This rearrangement joins TRBV7-8 to TRBJ1-1; the match to TRBD1 covers 7 bases. With 2 bases clipped from V and 3 bases from J, the junction kept 6 bases outside the gene matches. The germline gives CDR1 SGHVS, CDR2 FQNEAQ. This CDR3 spans 15 amino acids.